This TCR beta chain originates from a study of cytotoxic CD8 clonotypes in ibrutinib-treated CLL. With respect to this clone: What it binds is not known.

The CDR3 totals 14 residues. J lost 13 bases, V lost 10 bases, and 14 bases had no gene match. Germline V CDR1 and CDR2: MNHNY, SVGAGI (reference sequence). Study observations and caveats: In sustained-remission versus progressing patients, sampling times differed.

Sequencing was designed to attain a depth spanning 1 in 200,000 to 1 in 1 million T cells. Profiling relied on immunoSEQ multiplex PCR, and the TCRdb table lists in-frame clones only, not all of them. This table holds about 92,000 clones, 75% to 80% found once. The sequence was collected from a human donor with chronic lymphocytic leukemia. Sample: PBMCs, taken after 24 months of ibrutinib treatment. This chain links TRBV6-6 with TRBJ1-6; 9 nucleotides line up with TRBD1. The CDR3 nucleotides read TGTGCCACAAGCATTTTCCCACAGGGGGCCCCCCTCCACTTT. Translation gives CATSIFPQGAPLHF.